This T cell receptor (beta chain) was obtained from a study of shared clonotypes between healthy human individuals. All participating donors were Caucasian adults from Nashville, Tennessee. The V end lost 1 base, the J end lost 0 bases, and 10 bases lay between the germline ends. Per germline, CDR1 MNHNS and CDR2 SASEGT. The CDR3 runs 15 residues. This table comes from immunoSEQ multiplex PCR, and its TCRdb copy is limited to in-frame clones, with some not included. The data contain millions of clones, more than 80% of them singletons. The sequencing sample was made of naive CD4+ T cells from PBMCs. Subset given: CD45RA+ positively selected. The chain is built from TRBV6-1 and TRBJ2-7; possibly TRBD1 for D (5 bases). This sequence was found in a man younger than 35 in good health. Some clones in this sample may be carry-over from other donors' samples. The CDR3 DNA reads TGTGCCAGCAGTGAAGTGTCAGGGATCTCCTACGAGCAGTACTTC. Its translation is CASSEVSGISYEQYF.